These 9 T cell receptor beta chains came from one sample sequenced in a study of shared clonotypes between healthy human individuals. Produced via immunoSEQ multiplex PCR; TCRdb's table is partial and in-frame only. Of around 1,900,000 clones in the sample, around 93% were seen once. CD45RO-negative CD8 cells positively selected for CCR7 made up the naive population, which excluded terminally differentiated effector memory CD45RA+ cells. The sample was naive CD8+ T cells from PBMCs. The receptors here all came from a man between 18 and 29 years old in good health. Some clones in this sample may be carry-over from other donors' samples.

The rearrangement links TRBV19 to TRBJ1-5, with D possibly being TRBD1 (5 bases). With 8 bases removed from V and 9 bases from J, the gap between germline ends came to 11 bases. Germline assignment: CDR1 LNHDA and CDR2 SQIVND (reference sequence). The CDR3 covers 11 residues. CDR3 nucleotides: TGTGCCAGTGGCCTCGGGGGGCCCCAGCATTTT. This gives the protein CASGLGGPQHF.

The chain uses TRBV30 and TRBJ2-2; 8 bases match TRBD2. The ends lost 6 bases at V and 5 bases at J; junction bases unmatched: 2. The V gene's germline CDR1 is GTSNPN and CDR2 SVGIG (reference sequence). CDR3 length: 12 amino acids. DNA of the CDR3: TGTGCCTGCGGACTAGCAACCGGGGAGCTGTTTTTT. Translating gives CACGLATGELFF. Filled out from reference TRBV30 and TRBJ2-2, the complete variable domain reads SQTIHQWPATLVQPVGSPLSLECTVEGTSNPNLYWYRQAAGRGLQLLFYSVGIGQISSEVPQNLSASRPQDRQFILSSKKLLLSDSGFYLCACGLATGELFFGEGSRLTVL.

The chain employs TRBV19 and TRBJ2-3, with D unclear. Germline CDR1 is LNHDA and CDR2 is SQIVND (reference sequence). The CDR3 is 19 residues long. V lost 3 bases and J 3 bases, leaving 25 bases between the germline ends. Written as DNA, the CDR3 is TGTGCCAGTAGTATTTCCTATGTCGAGGTAGGGAAAGGTACAGATACGCAGTATTTT. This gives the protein CASSISYVEVGKGTDTQYF.

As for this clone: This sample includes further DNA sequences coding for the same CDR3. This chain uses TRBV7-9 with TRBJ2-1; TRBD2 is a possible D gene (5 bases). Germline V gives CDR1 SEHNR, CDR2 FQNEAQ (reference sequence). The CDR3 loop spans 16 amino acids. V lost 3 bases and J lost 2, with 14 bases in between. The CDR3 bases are TGTGCCAGCAGCTTGAGTGGAGGAAGGACCTACAATGAGCAGTTCTTC. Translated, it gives CASSLSGGRTYNEQFF.

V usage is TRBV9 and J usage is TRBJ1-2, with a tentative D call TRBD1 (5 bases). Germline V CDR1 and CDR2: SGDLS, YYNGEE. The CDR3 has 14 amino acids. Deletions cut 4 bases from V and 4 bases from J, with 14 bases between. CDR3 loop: CASSSGREGYGYTF. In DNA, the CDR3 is TGTGCCAGCAGCTCGGGCAGGGAGGGCTATGGCTACACCTTC.

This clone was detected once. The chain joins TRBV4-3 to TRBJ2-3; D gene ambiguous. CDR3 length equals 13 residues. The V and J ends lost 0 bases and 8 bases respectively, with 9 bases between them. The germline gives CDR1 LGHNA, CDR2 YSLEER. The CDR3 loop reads CASSQDGVGTQYF. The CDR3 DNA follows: TGCGCCAGCAGCCAAGATGGGGTGGGTACGCAGTATTTT.

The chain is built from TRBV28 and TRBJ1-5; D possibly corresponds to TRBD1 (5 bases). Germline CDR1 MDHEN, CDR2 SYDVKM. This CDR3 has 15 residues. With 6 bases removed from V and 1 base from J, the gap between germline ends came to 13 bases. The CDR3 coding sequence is TGTGCCAGCAGCCTCAGGGATACAAGCAATCAGCCCCAGCATTTT. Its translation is CASSLRDTSNQPQHF.

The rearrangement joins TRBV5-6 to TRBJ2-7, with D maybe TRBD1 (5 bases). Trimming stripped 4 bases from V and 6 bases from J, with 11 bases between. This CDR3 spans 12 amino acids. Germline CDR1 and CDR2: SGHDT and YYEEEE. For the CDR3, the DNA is TGTGCCAGCAGCCTATCAGGGCTCGAGCAGTACTTC. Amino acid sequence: CASSLSGLEQYF.

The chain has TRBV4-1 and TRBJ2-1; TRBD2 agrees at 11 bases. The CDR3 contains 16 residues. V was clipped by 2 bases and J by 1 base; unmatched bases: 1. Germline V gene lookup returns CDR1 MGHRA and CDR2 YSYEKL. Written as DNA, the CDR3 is TGCGCCAGCAGCCAACGACTAGCGGGATCCTACAATGAGCAGTTCTTC. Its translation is CASSQRLAGSYNEQFF.